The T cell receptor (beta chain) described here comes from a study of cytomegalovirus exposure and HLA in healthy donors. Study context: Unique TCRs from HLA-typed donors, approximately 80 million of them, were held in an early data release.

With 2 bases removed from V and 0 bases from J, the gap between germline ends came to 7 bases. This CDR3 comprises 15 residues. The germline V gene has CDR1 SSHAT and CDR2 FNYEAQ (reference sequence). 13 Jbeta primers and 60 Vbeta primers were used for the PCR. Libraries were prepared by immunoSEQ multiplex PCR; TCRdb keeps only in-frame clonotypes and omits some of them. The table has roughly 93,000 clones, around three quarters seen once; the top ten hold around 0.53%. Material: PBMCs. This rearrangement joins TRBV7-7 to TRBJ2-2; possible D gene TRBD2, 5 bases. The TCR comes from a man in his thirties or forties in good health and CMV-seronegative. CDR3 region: CASSLSGTNTGELFF. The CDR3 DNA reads TGTGCCAGCAGCTTAAGCGGAACGAACACCGGGGAGCTGTTTTTT. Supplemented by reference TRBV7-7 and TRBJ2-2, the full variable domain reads GAGVSQSPRYKVTKRGQDVTLRCDPISSHATLYWYQQALGQGPEFLTYFNYEAQPDKSGLPSDRFSAERPEGSISTLTIQRTEQRDSAMYRCASSLSGTNTGELFFGEGSRLTVL.